A selection of T cell receptor beta chains follows, all from one sample in a study of T cell repertoires in cytomegalovirus infection. Each CDR3 protein gets one entry after TCRdb re-called the reads with MiXCR. The top ten hold about an eighth of the sample, which has some 940,000 distinct CDR3 sequences, 30% to 40% seen once. Their cognate antigens are unknown. The sequences come from cultured CD8+ T cells from PBMCs, collected from culture after CMV antigen stimulation. These receptors were collected from a human donor in good health (CMV status not recorded). Some clones in this sample may be carry-over from other donors' samples. Both conserved end residues are part of each CDR3. The order of the fields is V gene, D gene, clone size, J gene, CDR3 DNA, CDR3 protein. D genes are given only for firm matches. Clone size is given for some rows only: seen once, a few or many times, or a class if the clone is expanded.

V gene: TRBV6-5
D gene: TRBD1
clone size: .
J gene: TRBJ2-7
CDR3 DNA: TGTGCCAGCAGTTACTCGAGGACAGGGATGAACGAGCAGTACTTC
CDR3 protein: CASSYSRTGMNEQYF

V gene: TRBV29-1
D gene: .
clone size: .
J gene: TRBJ1-3
CDR3 DNA: TGCAGCGTGGTCAACCCCCCCAACACCATATATTTT
CDR3 protein: CSVVNPPNTIYF

V gene: TRBV6-1
D gene: .
clone size: .
J gene: TRBJ2-7
CDR3 DNA: TGTGCCAGCAGTGAATCCCTATCCTACGAGCAGTACTTC
CDR3 protein: CASSESLSYEQYF

V gene: TRBV7-6
D gene: TRBD2
clone size: .
J gene: TRBJ2-1
CDR3 DNA: TGTGCCAGCAGCGGGTATAGCGGGGGGGACGGTGAGCAGTTCTTC
CDR3 protein: CASSGYSGGDGEQFF

V gene: TRBV27
D gene: .
clone size: few
J gene: TRBJ2-6
CDR3 DNA: TGTGCCAGCAGTTCCCTCCTTGAGGATCCGTTGGGGGGGGCCAACGTCCTGACTTTC
CDR3 protein: CASSSLLEDPLGGANVLTF

V gene: TRBV27
D gene: .
clone size: .
J gene: TRBJ1-6
CDR3 DNA: TGTGCCAGCAGTTTATTGGGGAATTCACCCCTCCACTTT
CDR3 protein: CASSLLGNSPLHF

V gene: TRBV4-3
D gene: .
clone size: few
J gene: TRBJ1-2
CDR3 DNA: TGCGCCAGCAGCCAAGATAACCCCCAGAACTATGGCTACACCTTC
CDR3 protein: CASSQDNPQNYGYTF

V gene: TRBV7-6
D gene: .
clone size: .
J gene: TRBJ1-2
CDR3 DNA: TGTGCCAGCAGCCCACCGACGGCACAGGATGGCTACACCTTC
CDR3 protein: CASSPPTAQDGYTF

V gene: TRBV7-2
D gene: TRBD1
clone size: many
J gene: TRBJ2-3
CDR3 DNA: TGTGCCAGCAGCCGGACAGGGAAGGGCACAGATACGCAGTATTTT
CDR3 protein: CASSRTGKGTDTQYF

V gene: TRBV6-6
D gene: .
clone size: .
J gene: TRBJ1-4
CDR3 DNA: TGTGCCAGCAGAGAACAAGTACTTAATGAAAAACTGTTTTTT
CDR3 protein: CASREQVLNEKLFF

V gene: TRBV27
D gene: .
clone size: few
J gene: TRBJ2-1
CDR3 DNA: TGTGCCAGCAGTTTACTGGGGGACCAGCAGTTCTTC
CDR3 protein: CASSLLGDQQFF

V gene: TRBV12-3/TRBV12-4
D gene: TRBD1
clone size: many
J gene: TRBJ1-3
CDR3 DNA: TGTGCCAGCAGGGGGACAGGACCTGGAAACACCATATATTTT
CDR3 protein: CASRGTGPGNTIYF

V gene: TRBV4-1
D gene: TRBD2
clone size: few
J gene: TRBJ2-1
CDR3 DNA: TGCGCCAGCAGCCAACAGCGGGGGCTCTACAATGAGCAGTTCTTC
CDR3 protein: CASSQQRGLYNEQFF

V gene: TRBV12-5
D gene: .
clone size: few
J gene: TRBJ2-7
CDR3 DNA: TGTGCTAGTGGTTTGGCGGTAGGGGAGCAGTACTTC
CDR3 protein: CASGLAVGEQYF

V gene: TRBV5-6
D gene: TRBD1
clone size: few
J gene: TRBJ1-4
CDR3 DNA: TGTGCCAGCAGCACCACGGGACAGTATAATGAAAAACTGTTTTTT
CDR3 protein: CASSTTGQYNEKLFF

V gene: TRBV12-3/TRBV12-4
D gene: .
clone size: once
J gene: TRBJ2-1
CDR3 DNA: TGTGCCAGCAGTTGGACACTTGAGCAGTTCTTC
CDR3 protein: CASSWTLEQFF

V gene: TRBV14
D gene: .
clone size: .
J gene: TRBJ1-2
CDR3 DNA: TGTGCCAGCAGCCAAGATCAGACGGGGTGGTTCTATGGCTACACCTTC
CDR3 protein: CASSQDQTGWFYGYTF

V gene: TRBV19
D gene: .
clone size: few
J gene: TRBJ2-1
CDR3 DNA: TGTGCCAGTAGTATTAACCCCTCGGGGATTGAGCAGTTCTTC
CDR3 protein: CASSINPSGIEQFF

V gene: TRBV4-2
D gene: .
clone size: .
J gene: TRBJ1-1
CDR3 DNA: TGTGCCAGCAGCCAAGAAGGCAGCACTGAAGCTTTCTTT
CDR3 protein: CASSQEGSTEAFF

V gene: TRBV7-6
D gene: .
clone size: few
J gene: TRBJ1-6
CDR3 DNA: TGTGCCAGCAGCTTAGAGTTGCAGGGCTATAATTCACCCCTCCACTTT
CDR3 protein: CASSLELQGYNSPLHF

V gene: TRBV2
D gene: TRBD2
clone size: .
J gene: TRBJ2-5
CDR3 DNA: TGTGCCAGCAGTTCCGGACTAGCGGGGGGACCCGGACAAGAGACCCAGTACTTC
CDR3 protein: CASSSGLAGGPGQETQYF

V gene: TRBV6-6
D gene: .
clone size: .
J gene: TRBJ1-1
CDR3 DNA: TGTGCCAGCAGTTACATTCGGAACACTGAAGCTTTCTTT
CDR3 protein: CASSYIRNTEAFF

V gene: TRBV6-2/TRBV6-3
D gene: TRBD2
clone size: few
J gene: TRBJ2-2
CDR3 DNA: TGTGCCAGCAGTTATAGCGGGGGAGCCTCTCGGGAGCTGTTTTTT
CDR3 protein: CASSYSGGASRELFF

V gene: TRBV11-2
D gene: .
clone size: few
J gene: TRBJ2-1
CDR3 DNA: TGTGCCAGCAGCTTAGATCCCCTGGGGAATGAGCAGTTCTTC
CDR3 protein: CASSLDPLGNEQFF

V gene: TRBV14
D gene: .
clone size: .
J gene: TRBJ2-7
CDR3 DNA: TGTGCCAGCAGCTGGGAGGCAGCCTCCTACGAGCAGTACTTC
CDR3 protein: CASSWEAASYEQYF

V gene: TRBV7-4
D gene: TRBD2
clone size: .
J gene: TRBJ2-3
CDR3 DNA: TGTGCCAGCAGCTATATAGCGGGTGCAACAGATACGCAGTATTTT
CDR3 protein: CASSYIAGATDTQYF

V gene: TRBV28
D gene: TRBD2
clone size: .
J gene: TRBJ2-5
CDR3 DNA: TGTGCCAGCAGTTTACCGACTAGCGGGGGGACGCAAGAGACCCAGTACTTC
CDR3 protein: CASSLPTSGGTQETQYF

V gene: TRBV6-1
D gene: .
clone size: few
J gene: TRBJ1-2
CDR3 DNA: TGTGCCAGCGGAAACTCGGCGGTGAACTATGGCTACACCTTC
CDR3 protein: CASGNSAVNYGYTF

V gene: TRBV27
D gene: .
clone size: many
J gene: TRBJ1-2
CDR3 DNA: TGTGCCAGCAGTTTACTCCCGGACAACAACTATGGCTACACCTTC
CDR3 protein: CASSLLPDNNYGYTF

V gene: TRBV14
D gene: .
clone size: .
J gene: TRBJ2-7
CDR3 DNA: TGTGCCAGCAGCCAGGTCGGGCCCGAGCAGTACTTC
CDR3 protein: CASSQVGPEQYF

V gene: TRBV6-8
D gene: TRBD2
clone size: .
J gene: TRBJ2-1
CDR3 DNA: TGTGCCAGCAATTACTTGCGGGGGGTCCCCTACAATGAGCAGTTCTTC
CDR3 protein: CASNYLRGVPYNEQFF

V gene: TRBV7-6
D gene: TRBD1
clone size: few
J gene: TRBJ2-1
CDR3 DNA: TGTGCCAGCACCGAAACAGGGGCGGGTGAGCAGTTCTTC
CDR3 protein: CASTETGAGEQFF

V gene: TRBV4-1
D gene: .
clone size: .
J gene: TRBJ1-1
CDR3 DNA: TGCGCCAGCAGCCAAAATGGACGGGAAGGGAGTGAAGCTTTCTTT
CDR3 protein: CASSQNGREGSEAFF

V gene: TRBV12-3/TRBV12-4
D gene: .
clone size: .
J gene: TRBJ1-5
CDR3 DNA: TGTGCCAACAGTTTAGAAGGAGGACATCAGCCCCAGCATTTT
CDR3 protein: CANSLEGGHQPQHF

V gene: TRBV11-2
D gene: .
clone size: few
J gene: TRBJ2-6
CDR3 DNA: TGTGCCAGCAGCTCTGATCTCGCTGGGGCCAACGTCCTGACTTTC
CDR3 protein: CASSSDLAGANVLTF

V gene: TRBV6-5
D gene: .
clone size: few
J gene: TRBJ2-5
CDR3 DNA: TGTGCCAGCAGTCCACTCCTAGCGTGGAGGGAAGAGACCCAGTACTTC
CDR3 protein: CASSPLLAWREETQYF

V gene: TRBV29-1
D gene: TRBD2
clone size: .
J gene: TRBJ2-2
CDR3 DNA: TGCAGCGTTCTTACTAGCGGGGGGGCTTCCGGGGAGCTGTTTTTT
CDR3 protein: CSVLTSGGASGELFF

V gene: TRBV10-3
D gene: .
clone size: .
J gene: TRBJ2-2
CDR3 DNA: TGTGCCATCAGTGTGGGGGGAGAGGGCACCGGGGAGCTGTTTTTT
CDR3 protein: CAISVGGEGTGELFF

V gene: TRBV4-1
D gene: .
clone size: .
J gene: TRBJ1-5
CDR3 DNA: TGCGCCAGCAGCCAAGATCTTCTCACAGGGTATCAGCCCCAGCATTTT
CDR3 protein: CASSQDLLTGYQPQHF

V gene: TRBV12-3/TRBV12-4
D gene: .
clone size: .
J gene: TRBJ2-3
CDR3 DNA: TGTGCCAGCAGTTTCCCAGGGGTCACCACAGATACGCAGTATTTT
CDR3 protein: CASSFPGVTTDTQYF

V gene: TRBV4-1
D gene: .
clone size: few
J gene: TRBJ1-5
CDR3 DNA: TGCGCCAGCAGCCAAGATTTCCTCAGGCCCCAGCATTTT
CDR3 protein: CASSQDFLRPQHF

V gene: TRBV4-1
D gene: .
clone size: .
J gene: TRBJ1-1
CDR3 DNA: TGCGCCAGCAGCCAAGATCCGCAGGGCGGCTGGGGAGTGTGGGCTTTCTTT
CDR3 protein: CASSQDPQGGWGVWAFF

V gene: TRBV5-1
D gene: TRBD1
clone size: .
J gene: TRBJ2-6
CDR3 DNA: TGCGCCAGCAGCTTGGGGACAGGGACTGGGGCCAACGTCCTGACTTTC
CDR3 protein: CASSLGTGTGANVLTF

V gene: TRBV9
D gene: TRBD1
clone size: .
J gene: TRBJ1-1
CDR3 DNA: TGTGCCAGCAGCGGGGACAGTGGTGGAGCTTTCTTT
CDR3 protein: CASSGDSGGAFF